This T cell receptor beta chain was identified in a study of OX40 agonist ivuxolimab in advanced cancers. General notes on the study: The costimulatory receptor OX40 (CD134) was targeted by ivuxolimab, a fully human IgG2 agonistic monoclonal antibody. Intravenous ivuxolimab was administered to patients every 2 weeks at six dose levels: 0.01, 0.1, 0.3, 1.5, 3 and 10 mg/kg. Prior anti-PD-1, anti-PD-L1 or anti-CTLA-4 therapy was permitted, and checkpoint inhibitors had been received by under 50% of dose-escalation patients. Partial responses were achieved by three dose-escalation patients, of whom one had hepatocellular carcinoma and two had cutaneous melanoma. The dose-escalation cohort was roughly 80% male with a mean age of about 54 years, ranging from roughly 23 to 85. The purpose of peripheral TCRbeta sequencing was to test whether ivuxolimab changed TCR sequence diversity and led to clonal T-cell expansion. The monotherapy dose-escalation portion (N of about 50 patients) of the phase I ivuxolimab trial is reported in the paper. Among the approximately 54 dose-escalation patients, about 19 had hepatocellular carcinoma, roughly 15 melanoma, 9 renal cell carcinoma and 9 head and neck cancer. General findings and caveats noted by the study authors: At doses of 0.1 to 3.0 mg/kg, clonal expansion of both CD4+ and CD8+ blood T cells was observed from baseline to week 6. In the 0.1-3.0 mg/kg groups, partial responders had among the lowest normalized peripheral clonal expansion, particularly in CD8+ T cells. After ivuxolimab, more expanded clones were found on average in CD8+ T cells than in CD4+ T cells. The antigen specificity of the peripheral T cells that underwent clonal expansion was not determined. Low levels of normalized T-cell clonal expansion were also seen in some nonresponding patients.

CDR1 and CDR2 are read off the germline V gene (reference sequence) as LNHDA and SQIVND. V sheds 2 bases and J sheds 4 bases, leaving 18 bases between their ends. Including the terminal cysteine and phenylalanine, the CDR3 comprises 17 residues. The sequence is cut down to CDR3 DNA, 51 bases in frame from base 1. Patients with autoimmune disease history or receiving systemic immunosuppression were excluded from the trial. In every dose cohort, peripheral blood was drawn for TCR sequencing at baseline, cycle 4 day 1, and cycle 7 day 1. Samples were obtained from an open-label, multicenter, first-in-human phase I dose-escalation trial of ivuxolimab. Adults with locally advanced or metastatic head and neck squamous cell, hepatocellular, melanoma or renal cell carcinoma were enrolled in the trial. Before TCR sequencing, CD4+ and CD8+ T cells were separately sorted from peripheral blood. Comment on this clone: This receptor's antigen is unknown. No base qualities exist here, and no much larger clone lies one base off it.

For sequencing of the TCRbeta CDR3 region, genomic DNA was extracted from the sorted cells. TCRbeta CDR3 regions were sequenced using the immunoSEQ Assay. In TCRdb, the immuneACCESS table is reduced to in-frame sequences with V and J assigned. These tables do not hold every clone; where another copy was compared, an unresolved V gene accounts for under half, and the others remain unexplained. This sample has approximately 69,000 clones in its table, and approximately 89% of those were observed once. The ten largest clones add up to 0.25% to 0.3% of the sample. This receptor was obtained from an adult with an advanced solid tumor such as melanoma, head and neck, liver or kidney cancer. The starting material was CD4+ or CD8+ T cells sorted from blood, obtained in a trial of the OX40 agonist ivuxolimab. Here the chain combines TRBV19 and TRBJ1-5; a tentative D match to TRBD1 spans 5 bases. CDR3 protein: CASSIRTNRRTNQPQHF. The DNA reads TGTGCCAGTAGTATAAGGACGAACAGGCGTACGAATCAGCCCCAGCATTTT.